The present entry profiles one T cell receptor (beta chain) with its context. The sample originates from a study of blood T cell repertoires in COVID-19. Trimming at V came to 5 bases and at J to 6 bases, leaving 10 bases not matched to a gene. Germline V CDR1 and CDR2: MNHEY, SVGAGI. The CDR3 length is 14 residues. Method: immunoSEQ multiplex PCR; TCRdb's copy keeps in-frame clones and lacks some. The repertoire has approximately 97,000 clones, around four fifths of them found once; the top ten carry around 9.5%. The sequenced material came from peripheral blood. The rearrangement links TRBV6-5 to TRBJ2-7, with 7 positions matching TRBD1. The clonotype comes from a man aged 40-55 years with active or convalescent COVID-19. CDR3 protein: CASSLTRTGGEQYF. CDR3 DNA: TGTGCCAGCAGTCTCACCCGGACAGGCGGCGAGCAGTACTTC.